These 9 T cell receptor beta chains share one sample of origin, sequenced in a study of blood T cell repertoires in COVID-19. Clones were read by immunoSEQ multiplex PCR, and TCRdb kept only the in-frame ones, dropping some. This sample has over 100,000 clones; 81% occur once, and the top ten carry roughly 10%. The sequenced sample consisted of peripheral blood. These receptor sequences come from a human donor in a cohort sampled during active COVID-19.

In DNA form, the CDR3 reads TGTGCCAGCGGTGGCGGGAGAAGGCGCACAGATACGCAGTATTTT. Translating it yields CASGGGRRRTDTQYF. This rearrangement joins TRBV9 to TRBJ2-3, with 7 positions matching TRBD2. V lost 7 bases to trimming and J lost 1 base; unmatched junction nucleotides: 9. This CDR3 region has 15 residues. Germline CDR1 is SGDLS and CDR2 is YYNGEE.

This clone was seen a single time. This rearrangement joins TRBV25-1 to TRBJ2-3; D not resolved. The V gene's germline CDR1 is MGHDK and CDR2 SYGVNS. The CDR3 runs 15 residues. V was trimmed by 1 base and J by 1 base, leaving 9 bases between them. In DNA, the CDR3 is TGTGCCAGCAGTGAATCAACTACCCGCACAGATACGCAGTATTTT. This encodes CASSESTTRTDTQYF.

This clone appeared once. This sequence joins TRBV10-3 and TRBJ1-1; tentative D call: TRBD1 (5 bases). The CDR3 loop spans 17 amino acids. The V and J ends lost 2 bases and 3 bases respectively, with 19 bases between them. Germline V gene data show CDR1 as ENHRY and CDR2 as SYGVKD. The CDR3 loop is CAISERETALRDTEAFF. The DNA of the CDR3 is TGTGCCATCAGTGAGCGGGAGACAGCCCTCCGAGACACTGAAGCTTTCTTT.

The chain combines TRBV6-2 or TRBV6-3 with TRBJ2-7; a possible D gene is TRBD2 (6 bases). Per the germline V gene, CDR1 is MNHEY and CDR2 is SVGEGT. V lost 5 bases to trimming and J lost 3 bases, with 17 bases between them. The CDR3 spans 15 residues. The CDR3 loop is CASSKRGSSGYEQYF. The CDR3, as DNA: TGTGCCAGCAGTAAACGGGGGTCCTCTGGCTACGAGCAGTACTTC.

The V and J genes are TRBV3-1 (or the pseudogene TRBV3-2) and TRBJ2-7; weak D call: TRBD2 (5 bases). The CDR3 consists of 15 residues. The germline CDR1 and CDR2 sequences are LGHDT and YNNKEL (reference sequence). The V and J ends lost 4 bases and 4 bases respectively, with 17 bases between them. The CDR3, as DNA: TGTGCCAGCAGCCCGTCCGGGGTAGCGAATTACGAGCAGTACTTC. Encoded protein: CASSPSGVANYEQYF.

This chain joins TRBV28 and TRBJ2-1; 7 bases map to TRBD2. The germline CDR1 and CDR2 sequences are MDHEN and SYDVKM. The CDR3 covers 15 residues. Trimming at V came to 4 bases and at J to 3 bases, leaving 6 bases not matched to a gene. CDR3 protein: CASSSGGGYYNEQFF. CDR3 bases: TGTGCCAGCAGTTCTGGGGGAGGGTACTACAATGAGCAGTTCTTC.

The CDR3: CASSIDGQGQWNEQFF. For the CDR3, the DNA is TGTGCCAGTAGTATAGACGGGCAGGGTCAATGGAATGAGCAGTTCTTC. The chain combines TRBV19 with TRBJ2-1, with D tentatively TRBD1 (5 bases). The CDR3 extends over 16 amino acids. Trimming left V 0 bases short and J 7 bases short, with 16 bases between. The V gene's germline CDR1 is LNHDA and CDR2 SQIVND (reference sequence).

A single count supports this clone. This sequence joins TRBV5-6 and TRBJ2-1, with D maybe TRBD1 (6 bases). This CDR3 is built from 13 residues. Trimming removed 4 bases at V and 5 bases at J, with 10 bases between. Germline assignment: CDR1 SGHDT and CDR2 YYEEEE. CDR3 protein: CASSTGQHNEQFF. CDR3 coding DNA: TGTGCCAGCAGCACCGGACAGCACAATGAGCAGTTCTTC.

The chain recombines TRBV5-6 with TRBJ1-2; the match to TRBD1 covers 7 bases. Germline CDR1 and CDR2: SGHDT and YYEEEE. Trimming cost V 7 bases and J 2 bases; bases outside gene matches: 5. The CDR3 loop spans 13 amino acids. CDR3 amino acids: CASQSGQNYGYTF. The CDR3 DNA reads TGTGCCAGCCAATCGGGACAGAACTATGGCTACACCTTC.